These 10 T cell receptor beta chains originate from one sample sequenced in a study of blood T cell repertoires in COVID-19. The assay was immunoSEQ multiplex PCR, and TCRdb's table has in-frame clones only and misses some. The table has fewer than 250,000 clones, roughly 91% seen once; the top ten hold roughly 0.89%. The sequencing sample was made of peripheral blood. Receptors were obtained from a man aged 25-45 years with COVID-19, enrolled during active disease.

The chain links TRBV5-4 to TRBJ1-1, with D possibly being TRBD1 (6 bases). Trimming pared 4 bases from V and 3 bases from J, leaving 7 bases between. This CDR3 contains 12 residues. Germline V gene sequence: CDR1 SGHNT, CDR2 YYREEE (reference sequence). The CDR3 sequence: CASSRTDTEAFF. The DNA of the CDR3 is TGTGCCAGCAGCCGGACAGACACTGAAGCTTTCTTT.

The DNA of the CDR3 is TGTGCCAGTAGTATTCGGGGAGGGGTGGAACCCTACGAGCAGTACTTC. Translation gives CASSIRGGVEPYEQYF. The chain employs TRBV19 and TRBJ2-7; 7 bases are a match to TRBD2. The CDR3 consists of 16 residues. With 3 bases clipped from V and 2 bases from J, the junction kept 10 bases outside the gene matches. Germline CDR1 reads LNHDA; CDR2 reads SQIVND (reference sequence).

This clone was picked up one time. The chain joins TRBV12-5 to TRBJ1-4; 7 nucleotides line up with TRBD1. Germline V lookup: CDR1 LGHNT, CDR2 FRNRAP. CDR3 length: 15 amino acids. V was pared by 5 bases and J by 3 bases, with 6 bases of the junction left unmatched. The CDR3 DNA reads TGTGCTAGTGGTCTAGGGGGCATAGCTAATGAAAAACTGTTTTTT. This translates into CASGLGGIANEKLFF.

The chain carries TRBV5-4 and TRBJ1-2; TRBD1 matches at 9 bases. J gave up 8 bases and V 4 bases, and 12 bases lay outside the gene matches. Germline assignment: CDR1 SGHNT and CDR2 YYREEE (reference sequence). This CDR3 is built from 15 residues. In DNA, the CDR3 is TGTGCCAGCAGCCCAGCAACAGGGGGCCTTGGGGGCTACACCTTC. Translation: CASSPATGGLGGYTF.

The DNA of the CDR3 is TGTGCCAGCAGCTTAGTTGAGGGGGGACAGGGGGTCACTGAAGCTTTCTTT. The encoded protein is CASSLVEGGQGVTEAFF. V gene TRBV7-9 combines with J gene TRBJ1-1, with TRBD1 matching 11 bases. CDR1 and CDR2 (germline): SEHNR, FQNEAQ (reference sequence). Unmatched junction bases numbered 8, after V lost 1 base and J lost 4 bases. This CDR3 is built from 17 residues.

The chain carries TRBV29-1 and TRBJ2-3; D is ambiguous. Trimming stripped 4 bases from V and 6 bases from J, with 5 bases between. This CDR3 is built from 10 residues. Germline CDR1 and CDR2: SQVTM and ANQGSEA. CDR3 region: CSVVLDTQYF. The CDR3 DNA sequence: TGCAGCGTTGTCTTGGATACGCAGTATTTT.

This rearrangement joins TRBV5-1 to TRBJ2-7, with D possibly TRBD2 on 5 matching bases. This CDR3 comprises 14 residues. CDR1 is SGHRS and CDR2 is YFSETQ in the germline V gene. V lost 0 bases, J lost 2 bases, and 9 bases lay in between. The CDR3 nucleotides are TGCGCCAGCAGCTTGGCGGGATCCCCCTACGAGCAGTACTTC. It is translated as CASSLAGSPYEQYF.

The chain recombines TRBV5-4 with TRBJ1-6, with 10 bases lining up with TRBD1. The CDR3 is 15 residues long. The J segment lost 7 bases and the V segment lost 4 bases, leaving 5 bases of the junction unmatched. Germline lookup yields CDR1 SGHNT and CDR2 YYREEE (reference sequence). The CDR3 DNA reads TGTGCCAGCAGCCCACGGACAGGGGGGAATTCACCCCTCCACTTT. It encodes CASSPRTGGNSPLHF.

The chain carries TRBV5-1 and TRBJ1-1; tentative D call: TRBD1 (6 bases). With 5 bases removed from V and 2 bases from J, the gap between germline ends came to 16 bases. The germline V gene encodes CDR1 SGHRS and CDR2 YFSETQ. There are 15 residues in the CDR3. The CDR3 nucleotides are TGCGCCAGCAGTACCGGGACAACGGTTAACACTGAAGCTTTCTTT. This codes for CASSTGTTVNTEAFF. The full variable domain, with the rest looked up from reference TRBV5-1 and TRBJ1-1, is KAGVTQTPRYLIKTRGQQVTLSCSPISGHRSVSWYQQTPGQGLQFLFEYFSETQRNKGNFPGRFSGRQFSNSRSEMNVSTLELGDSALYLCASSTGTTVNTEAFFGQGTRLTVV.

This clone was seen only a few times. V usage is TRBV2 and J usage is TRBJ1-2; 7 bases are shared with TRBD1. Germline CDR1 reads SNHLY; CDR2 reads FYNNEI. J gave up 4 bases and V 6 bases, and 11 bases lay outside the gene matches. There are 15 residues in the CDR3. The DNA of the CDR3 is TGTGCCAGCAGAGCTACAGGGGTCGGATCCTATGGCTACACCTTC. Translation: CASRATGVGSYGYTF.